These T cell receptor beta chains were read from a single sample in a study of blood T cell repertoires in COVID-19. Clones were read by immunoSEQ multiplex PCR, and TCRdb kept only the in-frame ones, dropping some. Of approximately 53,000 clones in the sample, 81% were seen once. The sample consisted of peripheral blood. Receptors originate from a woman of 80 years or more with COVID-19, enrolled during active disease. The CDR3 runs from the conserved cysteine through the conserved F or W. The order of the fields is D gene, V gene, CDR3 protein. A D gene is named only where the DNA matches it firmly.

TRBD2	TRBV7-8	CASSPSGGKAYEQYF
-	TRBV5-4	CASRSYSSEAFF
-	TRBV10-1	CASRSTEAFF
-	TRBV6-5	CASRGDIFTEAFF
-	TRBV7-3	CASSLNYGREYEQYF
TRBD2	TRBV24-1	CATSEYPGLAGGNEQFF
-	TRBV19	CASRARAGANEQFF
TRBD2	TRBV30	CAWRDRTSGTLGDTQYF
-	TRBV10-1	CASSEQGNSPLHF
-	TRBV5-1	CASATGDQETQYF
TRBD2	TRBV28	CASSGGLAGVGGNEQFF
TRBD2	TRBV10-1	CASSPGGIVGELFF
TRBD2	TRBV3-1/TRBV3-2	CASTTSGSYEQFF
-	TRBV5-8	CASSGGLNEKLFF
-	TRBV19	CASSIPRRGLSGNTIYF
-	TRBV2	CASSVRGSNTGELFF
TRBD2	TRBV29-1	CSVVRASGSTDTQYF
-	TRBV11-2	CASRSQGNGYTF
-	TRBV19	CASSTQFATNEKLFF
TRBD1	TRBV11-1	CASSSRDRATGELFF
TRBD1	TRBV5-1	CASSLGDRYSNQPQHF
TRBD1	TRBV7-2	CASRDPGQGGGANVLTF
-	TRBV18	CASSSRTEAFF
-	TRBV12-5	CASGGEGLGNQPQHF
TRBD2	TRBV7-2	CASSHRLASSYNEQFF
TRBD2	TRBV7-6	CASSPYGLAEPYEQYF
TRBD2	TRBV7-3	CASSFGLAGGNEQFF